These 21 T cell receptor beta chains share one sample of origin, sequenced in a study of cytomegalovirus exposure and HLA in healthy donors. PCR used 60 Vbeta primers and 13 Jbeta primers. Some clones are missing from TCRdb's copy, which holds only in-frame ones; the method was immunoSEQ multiplex PCR. In the table there are under 200,000 clones, roughly 90% of which are singletons. The sample was PBMCs. The source is a woman aged 30 to 39 in good health and CMV-seronegative.

V is TRBV5-8 and J is TRBJ1-5; 8 nucleotides match TRBD1. There are 15 residues in the CDR3. The V segment lost 6 bases and the J segment 4 bases; nucleotides outside the gene matches: 9. Per germline, CDR1 SGHTS and CDR2 YDEGEE. CDR3 nucleotides: TGTGCCAGCACCCTGCCGGACAGGGATAATCAGCCCCAGCATTTT. This codes for CASTLPDRDNQPQHF.

This clone appeared once. The J gene is TRBJ2-7, the V gene TRBV7-8; D perhaps matches TRBD2 (5 bases). CDR3 length: 15 amino acids. Germline CDR1 and CDR2: SGHVS and FQNEAQ. The V end lost 5 bases, the J end lost 3 bases, and 17 bases lay between the germline ends. CDR3 sequence (DNA): TGTGCCAGCAGCAAAGAGGCGGGTCCTAACTACGAGCAGTACTTC. This encodes CASSKEAGPNYEQYF.

This chain connects TRBV28 to TRBJ2-3, with 9 bases aligning to TRBD2. The germline V gene has CDR1 MDHEN and CDR2 SYDVKM. Trimming cost V 1 base and J 0 bases; bases outside gene matches: 2. The CDR3 loop spans 16 amino acids. The CDR3 spells CASSLSAGGSTDTQYF. For the CDR3, the DNA is TGTGCCAGCAGTTTATCCGCGGGAGGGAGCACAGATACGCAGTATTTT.

This clone was found a few times. This chain uses TRBV14 with TRBJ2-5; D not certain. Germline V gene sequence: CDR1 SGHDN, CDR2 FVKESK. V gave up 0 bases and J gave up 5 bases, with 13 bases separating them. The length of the CDR3 is 15 residues. CDR3 DNA sequence: TGTGCCAGCAGCCAAGATCAACACGTGATGGAGACCCAGTACTTC. Its protein product is CASSQDQHVMETQYF. Full variable domain (missing parts from reference TRBV14 and TRBJ2-5): EAGVTQFPSHSVIEKGQTVTLRCDPISGHDNLYWYRRVMGKEIKFLLHFVKESKQDESGMPNNRFLAERTGGTYSTLKVQPAELEDSGVYFCASSQDQHVMETQYFGPGTRLLVL.

This chain joins TRBV5-4 and TRBJ2-7; TRBD2 is a possible D gene (5 bases). The CDR3 covers 12 residues. Per the germline V gene, CDR1 is SGHNT and CDR2 is YYREEE (reference sequence). Trimming removed 3 bases from V and 6 bases from J, with 10 bases in between. The DNA for the CDR3 is TGTGCCAGCAGCTCGAGCAGCGGCGAGCAGTACTTC. Protein product: CASSSSSGEQYF.

The chain uses TRBV27 and TRBJ2-7; 7 bases line up with TRBD1. Germline assignment: CDR1 MNHEY and CDR2 SMNVEV (reference sequence). The CDR3 extends over 12 amino acids. V dropped 8 bases and J dropped 6; count of bases not matched to a gene: 7. CDR3 residues: CASGDRGFEQYF. CDR3 DNA: TGTGCCAGCGGGGACAGAGGGTTCGAGCAGTACTTC.

This chain connects TRBV7-2 to TRBJ1-2; D is unresolved. The CDR3 loop spans 15 amino acids. V lost 0 bases to trimming and J lost 8 bases, with 16 bases between them. CDR1 is SGHTA and CDR2 is FQGNSA in the germline V gene. The CDR3 region is CASSLAKAGWKGYTF. CDR3 coding DNA: TGTGCCAGCAGCTTAGCGAAGGCAGGTTGGAAAGGCTACACCTTC.

The chain joins TRBV2 to TRBJ2-1, with 8 bases matching TRBD2. The CDR3 runs 14 residues. The trim removed 8 bases at V and 8 bases at J, leaving 11 bases unmatched. Germline V gene data show CDR1 as SNHLY and CDR2 as FYNNEI. The CDR3 is CASWVQRERDEQFF. DNA for the CDR3: TGTGCCAGCTGGGTCCAGCGGGAGAGGGATGAGCAGTTCTTC.

The chain joins TRBV2 to TRBJ2-2; 7 nucleotides line up with TRBD1. The V and J ends lost 6 bases and 3 bases, in that order; junction bases with no gene match: 10. The CDR3 has 16 residues. The germline CDR1 and CDR2 sequences are SNHLY and FYNNEI. This CDR3 is CASRKNRDRDTGELFF. The DNA for the CDR3 is TGTGCCAGCAGGAAGAACCGGGACAGAGACACCGGGGAGCTGTTTTTT.

The chain carries TRBV28 and TRBJ2-2; D gene uncertain. There are 11 residues in the CDR3. Germline V gene sequence: CDR1 MDHEN, CDR2 SYDVKM. The CDR3, as DNA: TGTGCGATAGAGAACACCGGGGAGCTGTTTTTT. Translation gives CAIENTGELFF.

The V gene is TRBV2, the J gene TRBJ2-1; D gene unclear. CDR1 SNHLY and CDR2 FYNNEI come from the germline V gene. V was shortened by 5 bases and J by 10 bases, with 6 bases between the two germline ends. The CDR3 spans 10 residues. The CDR3 nucleotides are TGTGCCAGCAGTTACTTAGAGCAGTTCTTC. The encoded protein is CASSYLEQFF.

The rearrangement joins TRBV18 to TRBJ1-1; D might be TRBD1 (5 bases). The CDR3 has 17 residues. Trimming stripped 4 bases from V and 3 bases from J, with 21 bases between. The germline V gene has CDR1 KGHSH and CDR2 LQKENI. CDR3 region: CASSHSQRGSGDTEAFF. The CDR3 DNA follows: TGTGCCAGCTCACACTCTCAACGGGGGTCCGGGGACACTGAAGCTTTCTTT.

This chain connects TRBV4-1 to TRBJ2-1; TRBD2 aligns across 8 bases. J lost 3 bases, V lost 1 base, and 5 bases had no gene match. Germline assignment: CDR1 MGHRA and CDR2 YSYEKL. This CDR3 has 16 residues. CDR3 residues: CASSQVAGGLYNEQFF. In nucleotides, the CDR3 is TGCGCCAGCAGCCAAGTGGCGGGAGGACTCTACAATGAGCAGTTCTTC.

This clone was observed once. The CDR3 DNA sequence: TGTGCCAGCAGCAAAGTAAGAGACAGGCCCTACGAGCAGTACTTC. Protein product: CASSKVRDRPYEQYF. This chain uses TRBV21-1 with TRBJ2-7; the table's D call of TRBD1 was not tested on the DNA. TRBV21-1 is recorded as a pseudogene. The CDR3 extends over 15 amino acids.

The J gene is TRBJ1-1, the V gene TRBV10-1; the D is unclear. Germline-derived CDR1 and CDR2 are WNHNN and SYGVQD (reference sequence). The CDR3 extends over 14 amino acids. V dropped 0 bases and J dropped 5 bases, with 10 bases sitting between them. CDR3 sequence (DNA): TGCGCCAGCAGTGAGTCTACGGGATTGACTGAAGCTTTCTTT. It is translated as CASSESTGLTEAFF.

The V and J genes are TRBV19 and TRBJ1-6, with TRBD1 matching 7 bases. With 7 bases clipped from V and 7 bases from J, the junction kept 13 bases outside the gene matches. Germline V gene sequence: CDR1 LNHDA, CDR2 SQIVND (reference sequence). The CDR3 spans 16 residues. The chain's CDR3 is CASKGLEGALNSPLHF. For the CDR3, the DNA is TGTGCCAGTAAAGGGTTGGAGGGGGCGCTAAATTCACCCCTCCACTTT.

This rearrangement joins TRBV5-1 to TRBJ2-7; 9 bases are a match to TRBD2. The junction had 7 bases not matched to a gene; V was cut back by 1 base and J by 5 bases. The CDR3 loop spans 15 amino acids. Germline CDR1 and CDR2: SGHRS and YFSETQ. The CDR3 nucleotides are TGCGCCAGCAGCTTGTTCGGCGGGAGGGAGGACGAGCAGTACTTC. Translating it yields CASSLFGGREDEQYF.

A word on this clone: Other DNA sequences in the sample encode the same CDR3. V is TRBV6-1 and J is TRBJ2-5; D possibly corresponds to TRBD2 (5 bases). V dropped 0 bases and J dropped 4 bases, with 9 bases sitting between them. Germline CDR1 and CDR2: MNHNS and SASEGT. CDR3 length equals 14 residues. This CDR3 is CASSEAGGRETQYF. The CDR3 region has the DNA TGTGCCAGCAGTGAAGCTGGAGGACGAGAGACCCAGTACTTC.

The CDR3 DNA follows: TGTGCCAGCATTGGGACAGGGGGGGATCAGCCCCAGCATTTT. Translated, it gives CASIGTGGDQPQHF. The rearrangement links TRBV28 to TRBJ1-5; 11 nucleotides match TRBD1. The CDR3 contains 14 residues. The V gene end was trimmed by 7 bases and the J gene end by 5 bases; junction bases not matched to a gene: 4. Germline CDR1 reads MDHEN; CDR2 reads SYDVKM.

V and J are TRBV28 and TRBJ2-7; 12 nucleotides agree with TRBD1. The trim removed 5 bases at V and 4 bases at J, leaving 6 bases unmatched. In germline, CDR1 is MDHEN, CDR2 SYDVKM. The CDR3 has 15 residues. CDR3 coding DNA: TGTGCCAGCAGTCTCCCGGGACAGGGGGCTTACGAGCAGTACTTC. It encodes CASSLPGQGAYEQYF.

V and J are TRBV11-2 and TRBJ2-7, with D possibly TRBD2 on 5 matching bases. The CDR3 is made up of 13 amino acids. Germline lookup yields CDR1 SGHAT and CDR2 FQNNGV. Trimming removed 5 bases from V and 2 bases from J, with 10 bases in between. The chain's CDR3 is CASSLSGAYEQYF. The CDR3 DNA reads as TGTGCCAGCAGCCTCTCCGGGGCCTACGAGCAGTACTTC. Based on the CDR3 plus reference TRBV11-2 and TRBJ2-7, the full variable domain is EAGVAQSPRYKIIEKRQSVAFWCNPISGHATLYWYQQILGQGPKLLIQFQNNGVVDDSQLPKDRFSAERLKGVDSTLKIQPAKLEDSAVYLCASSLSGAYEQYFGPGTRLTVT.